The 19 T cell receptor beta chains given below trace back to one sample, sequenced in a study of T cell repertoires in ileal Crohn's disease. Some clones are missing from TCRdb's copy, which holds only in-frame ones; the method was immunoSEQ multiplex PCR. The sample includes 15,000 to 20,000 clones, more than 55% of them seen just once. Sequenced input: ileal tissue. These receptors came from an adult with Crohn's disease.

This clone has a single count. The chain links TRBV2 to TRBJ2-2; 9 bases fit TRBD2. The CDR3 has 15 amino acids. CDR1 and CDR2 from the germline V gene are SNHLY and FYNNEI. The ends lost 4 bases at V and 0 bases at J; junction bases unmatched: 0. The CDR3 spells CASSGLAANTGELFF. CDR3 in DNA: TGTGCCAGCAGTGGACTAGCGGCGAACACCGGGGAGCTGTTTTTT.

This clone has more than one count but fewer than ten. The CDR3 DNA is TGTGCTAGTGGTTTGGTATTAGCGGGAATGCTCGGGGAGACCCAGTACTTC. Its translation: CASGLVLAGMLGETQYF. The rearrangement uses TRBV12-5 and TRBJ2-5, with 8 bases fitting TRBD2. The CDR3 has 17 residues. J lost 5 bases, V lost 0 bases, and 11 bases had no gene match. Germline V gives CDR1 LGHNT, CDR2 FRNRAP.

This clone was counted a few times. This chain uses TRBV29-1 with TRBJ2-5; 9 bases align to TRBD1. The V gene end was trimmed by 3 bases and the J gene end by 5 bases; junction bases not matched to a gene: 7. The V gene's germline CDR1 is SQVTM and CDR2 ANQGSEA. This CDR3 comprises 14 residues. Here the CDR3 reads CSVDGDRDWETQYF. For the CDR3, the DNA is TGCAGCGTTGACGGGGACAGGGATTGGGAGACCCAGTACTTC. Full variable domain (remainder filled in from reference TRBV29-1 and TRBJ2-5): SAVISQKPSRDICQRGTSLTIQCQVDSQVTMMFWYRQQPGQSLTLIATANQGSEATYESGFVIDKFPISRPNLTFSTLTVSNMSPEDSSIYLCSVDGDRDWETQYFGPGTRLLVL.

The chain recombines TRBV27 with TRBJ2-7, with D perhaps matching TRBD2 (5 bases). Germline CDR1 reads MNHEY; CDR2 reads SMNVEV (reference sequence). Trimming removed 11 bases at V and 3 bases at J, with 14 bases between. CDR3 length: 12 residues. The DNA of the CDR3 is TGTGCCCTAGGGAGCCCGCTCTACGAGCAGTACTTC. Its protein product is CALGSPLYEQYF.

V is TRBV2 and J is TRBJ1-3, with a tentative D call TRBD1 (6 bases). The germline V and J ends were trimmed by 7 bases and 0 bases, with 10 bases remaining between them. The CDR3 spans 14 residues. The germline CDR1 and CDR2 sequences are SNHLY and FYNNEI. CDR3 coding DNA: TGTGCCAGCACTTCGGACAGCTCTGGAAACACCATATATTTT. It specifies CASTSDSSGNTIYF.

The chain has TRBV5-6 and TRBJ1-2, with D possibly being TRBD1 (5 bases). CDR1 SGHDT and CDR2 YYEEEE come from the germline V gene. Trimming took 3 bases from V and 3 from J, leaving 15 bases between them. The CDR3 sequence is 15 residues long. The CDR3 spells CASSSRQSFDYGYTF. The CDR3 nucleotides read TGTGCCAGCAGCTCCCGACAGAGTTTTGACTATGGCTACACCTTC.

The chain couples TRBV9 to TRBJ2-7; the D is unclear. Germline CDR1 and CDR2: SGDLS and YYNGEE. The V end lost 2 bases, the J end lost 3 bases, and 9 bases lay between the germline ends. CDR3 length: 13 residues. DNA of the CDR3: TGTGCCAGCAGCGTGGCAGACTTCTACGAGCAGTACTTC. Its protein product is CASSVADFYEQYF.

The V gene is TRBV2, the J gene TRBJ2-7; D may be TRBD1 (6 bases). The CDR3 length is 14 residues. Germline lookup yields CDR1 SNHLY and CDR2 FYNNEI. Trimming stripped 6 bases from V and 4 bases from J, with 16 bases between. Here the CDR3 reads CASRPGTPHYEQYF. The CDR3 bases are TGTGCCAGCAGACCCGGGACACCACATTACGAGCAGTACTTC.

V usage is TRBV5-1 and J usage is TRBJ2-7; D is undetermined. The CDR3 covers 13 residues. Germline CDR1 and CDR2: SGHRS and YFSETQ. V was pared by 0 bases and J by 5 bases, with 9 bases between. The CDR3 loop is CASSLEWQDEQYF. DNA for the CDR3: TGCGCCAGCAGCTTGGAGTGGCAGGACGAGCAGTACTTC.

The genes are TRBV2 and TRBJ2-1; 10 bases align to TRBD1. Germline CDR1 is SNHLY and CDR2 is FYNNEI. The CDR3 totals 12 residues. After removal of 8 bases from V and 8 bases from J, the junction contained 3 bases not matched to a gene. Written as DNA, the CDR3 is TGTGCCAGCGGGACAGGGGCCTATGAGCAGTTCTTC. The encoded protein is CASGTGAYEQFF. The full variable domain, with the rest looked up from reference TRBV2 and TRBJ2-1, is EPEVTQTPSHQVTQMGQEVILRCVPISNHLYFYWYRQILGQKVEFLVSFYNNEISEKSEIFDDQFSVERPDGSNFTLKIRSTKLEDSAMYFCASGTGAYEQFFGPGTRLTVL.

For the CDR3, the DNA is TGCGCCAGCAGCTTAGGGGACAATCAGGAGACCCAGTACTTC. Its translation is CASSLGDNQETQYF. V usage is TRBV5-1 and J usage is TRBJ2-5, with a tentative D call TRBD1 (6 bases). Looked up from germline, CDR1 is SGHRS and CDR2 is YFSETQ. This CDR3 is built from 14 residues. Trimming removed 2 bases from V and 5 bases from J, with 13 bases in between.

To note about this clone: The sample carries other DNA sequences with the same CDR3. The chain links TRBV5-1 to TRBJ2-2; 14 bases map to TRBD2. The V gene's germline CDR1 is SGHRS and CDR2 YFSETQ. CDR3 length: 17 amino acids. J lost 2 bases, V lost 4 bases, and 4 bases had no gene match. In nucleotides, the CDR3 is TGCGCCAGCAGCCCCGGACTAGCGGGGGGTAACACCGGGGAGCTGTTTTTT. Translation: CASSPGLAGGNTGELFF. The full variable domain, in which reference TRBV5-1 and TRBJ2-2 provide the parts outside the CDR3, is KAGVTQTPRYLIKTRGQQVTLSCSPISGHRSVSWYQQTPGQGLQFLFEYFSETQRNKGNFPGRFSGRQFSNSRSEMNVSTLELGDSALYLCASSPGLAGGNTGELFFGEGSRLTVL.

This sequence joins TRBV5-1 and TRBJ1-6; TRBD1 agrees at 9 bases. Germline CDR1 SGHRS, CDR2 YFSETQ. CDR3 length equals 15 residues. V trimming: 3 bases; J trimming: 6 bases; junction bases outside the gene matches: 4. CDR3 sequence: CASSSQGASNSPLHF. CDR3 coding DNA: TGCGCCAGCAGCTCACAGGGGGCCAGTAATTCACCCCTCCACTTT.

Turning to this clone: Other DNA sequences in the same sample also yield this CDR3. The chain recombines TRBV7-9 with TRBJ2-3; TRBD2 agrees at 9 bases. CDR1 SEHNR and CDR2 FQNEAQ come from the germline V gene (reference sequence). The CDR3 runs to 15 residues. With 1 base clipped from V and 4 bases from J, the junction kept 3 bases outside the gene matches. The CDR3 reads CASSLGAGGADTQYF. CDR3 DNA sequence: TGTGCCAGCAGCTTAGGAGCGGGGGGCGCAGATACGCAGTATTTT. Combining the CDR3 with reference TRBV7-9 and TRBJ2-3 gives the whole variable domain DTGVSQNPRHKITKRGQNVTFRCDPISEHNRLYWYRQTLGQGPEFLTYFQNEAQLEKSRLLSDRFSAERPKGSFSTLEIQRTEQGDSAMYLCASSLGAGGADTQYFGPGTRLTVL.

The chain carries TRBV11-3 and TRBJ2-5; 7 nucleotides align to TRBD1. In germline, CDR1 is SGHNT, CDR2 YENEEA. V dropped 3 bases and J dropped 4; count of bases not matched to a gene: 8. The CDR3 is made up of 15 amino acids. CDR3 residues: CASSLAGTVGETQYF. The CDR3 DNA sequence: TGTGCCAGCAGCTTGGCCGGGACAGTAGGAGAGACCCAGTACTTC.

The V gene is TRBV5-4, the J gene TRBJ2-5, with a possible D match to TRBD2 (6 bases). Germline V gene data show CDR1 as SGHNT and CDR2 as YYREEE (reference sequence). This CDR3 comprises 15 residues. V shed 0 bases and J shed 2 bases, with 11 bases lying between them. CDR3 in amino acids: CASSLELAPQETQYF. The CDR3 DNA follows: TGTGCCAGCAGCTTGGAACTAGCTCCTCAAGAGACCCAGTACTTC.

This clone is a singleton in its sample. The J gene is TRBJ1-6, the V gene TRBV9; weak D call: TRBD1 (6 bases). The CDR3 extends over 15 amino acids. V was trimmed by 3 bases and J by 9 bases, leaving 16 bases between them. In germline, CDR1 is SGDLS, CDR2 YYNGEE. In DNA form, the CDR3 reads TGTGCCAGCAGCGGCTCAGGGGCACAAAGTTCACCCCTCCACTTT. This translates into CASSGSGAQSSPLHF.

In its sample, this clone was seen once. The chain has TRBV5-1 and TRBJ1-1; tentatively, D is TRBD1 (5 bases). V was shortened by 4 bases and J by 6 bases, with 19 bases between the two germline ends. The CDR3 spans 15 residues. CDR1 SGHRS and CDR2 YFSETQ come from the germline V gene. The CDR3 DNA follows: TGCGCCAGCAGCATTCGGACGGGGGATCGGGCTGAAGCTTTCTTT. Translating it yields CASSIRTGDRAEAFF.

V and J are TRBV7-9 and TRBJ1-3; D gene uncertain. This CDR3 contains 13 residues. Germline V gives CDR1 SEHNR, CDR2 FQNEAQ (reference sequence). Trimming cost V 8 bases and J 0 bases, with 8 bases left between them. Here the CDR3 reads CASALSSGNTIYF. The CDR3 DNA sequence: TGTGCCAGCGCACTGAGCTCTGGAAACACCATATATTTT.